Presented here are 20 T cell receptor beta chains from one specimen sequenced in a study of human T cells and chemical hapten exposure. The sample's time point: pre-sensitization, week 0. Noted treatment: therapeutic diphenylcyclopropenone sensitization with weekly scalp DPC. TCRdb fed the RACE reads into MiXCR, producing one record per CDR3 protein. Seen here are about 98,000 distinct CDR3 sequences, 10% to 12% observed once, and the top ten hold about 3.1%. Sequencing was performed on whole blood, taken in connection with sensitization to the hapten diphenylcyclopropenone (DPC). These TCRs come from a woman aged 55-70 years with alopecia areata. Some clones in this sample may be carry-over from other donors' samples.

This clonotype turned up a few times. The chain has TRBV9 and TRBJ2-5; D not certain. Germline values: CDR1 SGDLS, CDR2 YYNGEE. V was clipped by 0 bases and J by 4 bases, with 7 bases between them. CDR3 length equals 13 residues. The CDR3 DNA reads TGTGCCAGCAGCGTAGGGGAAAGAGAGACCCAGTACTTC. It yields the protein CASSVGERETQYF.

The CDR3 bases are TGTGCCAGTAGTATAGGGACTTTGGGGGAGCTGTTTTTT. Its translation is CASSIGTLGELFF. The J gene is TRBJ2-2, the V gene TRBV19; TRBD2 might be the D (5 bases). The CDR3 loop spans 13 amino acids. V was pared by 1 base and J by 8 bases, with 8 bases between. Germline values: CDR1 LNHDA, CDR2 SQIVND (reference sequence).

This clonotype has at least ten counts. The chain uses TRBV6-2 or TRBV6-3 and TRBJ2-7, with TRBD1 matching 9 bases. The CDR3 has 14 amino acids. The trim removed 6 bases at V and 6 bases at J, leaving 9 bases unmatched. Per the germline V gene, CDR1 is MNHEY and CDR2 is SVGEGT. The chain's CDR3 is CASRHPGQGSEQYF. The CDR3 nucleotides read TGTGCCAGCAGGCACCCGGGACAGGGTAGCGAGCAGTACTTC.

The rearrangement uses TRBV5-1 and TRBJ2-1, with TRBD2 identical over 10 bases. The junction had 8 bases not matched to a gene; V was cut back by 4 bases and J by 7 bases. The CDR3 consists of 15 residues. The V gene's germline CDR1 is SGHRS and CDR2 YFSETQ. The CDR3 protein is CASSVSGGALNEQFF. CDR3 DNA: TGCGCCAGCAGCGTAAGCGGGGGGGCCCTGAATGAGCAGTTCTTC.

This clonotype was counted only a few times. V gene TRBV25-1 combines with J gene TRBJ2-7; D possibly corresponds to TRBD1 (6 bases). V lost 6 bases to trimming and J lost 3 bases, with 6 bases between them. CDR3 length: 11 amino acids. Germline assignment: CDR1 MGHDK and CDR2 SYGVNS. CDR3 nucleotide sequence: TGTGCCAGCAGGGACAGCTACGAGCAGTACTTC. Translating gives CASRDSYEQYF.

Comment on this clonotype: A clone one base away is much larger, so this may be a read error. This chain connects TRBV30 to TRBJ1-5; D remains unclear. The CDR3 is 14 residues long. Trimming removed 5 bases at V and 3 bases at J, with 14 bases between. The germline CDR1 and CDR2 sequences are GTSNPN and SVGIG (reference sequence). DNA of the CDR3: TGTGCCTGGGGTTTTACACTGTTCAATCAGCCCCAGCATTTT. Protein: CAWGFTLFNQPQHF.

This clonotype was observed a handful of times. The chain couples TRBV6-1 to TRBJ2-7, with a possible D match to TRBD2 (5 bases). This CDR3 has 13 residues. V shed 7 bases and J shed 6 bases, with 16 bases lying between them. CDR1 and CDR2 (germline): MNHNS, SASEGT. The CDR3 here is CASIGYGGGEQYF. The CDR3 bases are TGTGCCAGCATTGGGTATGGAGGTGGCGAGCAGTACTTC.

V and J are TRBV20-1 and TRBJ2-3; 8 bases agree with TRBD2. The germline V gene has CDR1 DFQATT and CDR2 SNEGSKA (reference sequence). This CDR3 is 12 amino acids long. V gave up 5 bases and J gave up 6 bases; unmatched junction bases: 4. The CDR3 sequence is CSAPSGSDTQYF. CDR3 sequence (DNA): TGCAGTGCTCCAAGCGGGAGTGATACGCAGTATTTT.

The V call is TRBV6-2 or TRBV6-3, the J call TRBJ2-1, with D possibly TRBD1 on 6 matching bases. Germline assignment: CDR1 MNHEY and CDR2 SVGEGT. The CDR3 spans 14 residues. V was pared by 4 bases and J by 2 bases, with 9 bases between. The CDR3 region has the DNA TGTGCCAGCAGTTCGGACAGAACCTACAATGAGCAGTTCTTC. This encodes CASSSDRTYNEQFF.

This clonotype was observed at least ten times. The chain couples TRBV10-3 to TRBJ1-1; 10 nucleotides align to TRBD1. Germline values: CDR1 ENHRY, CDR2 SYGVKD. V gave up 10 bases and J gave up 1 base; unmatched junction bases: 12. This CDR3 comprises 16 residues. The CDR3 nucleotides are TGTGCCAGCGCACCGGGACAGGGGCGTTCGAACACTGAAGCTTTCTTT. This codes for CASAPGQGRSNTEAFF.

This clonotype occurred a few times. The chain carries TRBV20-1 and TRBJ2-3, with TRBD2 identical over 9 bases. The CDR3 spans 15 residues. Germline CDR1 and CDR2: DFQATT and SNEGSKA (reference sequence). After removal of 3 bases from V and 2 bases from J, the junction contained 6 bases not matched to a gene. CDR3 nucleotides: TGCAGTGCTAGTACAGCGGGGGGAACCACAGATACGCAGTATTTT. Encoded protein: CSASTAGGTTDTQYF.

This clonotype showed up many times. DNA for the CDR3: TGTGCCAGCAGCAGGGAGGGGAAGCGAGTTGGCGACTATGGCTACACCTTC. It encodes CASSREGKRVGDYGYTF. The chain recombines TRBV7-9 with TRBJ1-2; perhaps TRBD1 as D (5 bases). V gave up 5 bases and J gave up 3 bases, with 22 bases separating them. CDR1 is SEHNR and CDR2 is FQNEAQ in the germline V gene (reference sequence). The CDR3 spans 17 residues.

In its sample, this clonotype was seen a few times. V usage is TRBV6-5 and J usage is TRBJ1-5; 12 bases match TRBD1. CDR3 length: 16 amino acids. Germline trimming cut 6 bases from V and 3 bases from J; bases unmatched to any gene: 6. Germline V gene data show CDR1 as MNHEY and CDR2 as SVGAGI. The CDR3 loop reads CASSPRDRGPNQPQHF. CDR3 nucleotide sequence: TGTGCCAGCAGCCCCCGGGACAGGGGGCCCAATCAGCCCCAGCATTTT.

This clonotype was counted at least ten times. The V call is TRBV19, the J call TRBJ1-5; D gene ambiguous. V lost 6 bases and J 4 bases, leaving 7 bases between the germline ends. CDR1 is LNHDA, CDR2 SQIVND, per germline (reference sequence). The CDR3 has 12 amino acids. CDR3 sequence reads: CASSPRNQPQHF. The CDR3 coding sequence is TGTGCCAGTAGCCCCCGTAATCAGCCCCAGCATTTT.

This clonotype was picked up many times. The chain employs TRBV7-3 and TRBJ1-6, with D tentatively TRBD1 (6 bases). Between the trimmed V and J ends, which lost 6 bases and 6 bases, there was a span of 9 bases. Germline V gives CDR1 SGHTA, CDR2 FQGTGA. This CDR3 is 13 amino acids long. This chain's CDR3 is CASRGQPNSPLHF. DNA for the CDR3: TGTGCCAGCAGGGGACAACCTAATTCACCCCTCCACTTT.

Sample share makes this clonotype medium-sized. J is TRBJ2-3 and V is TRBV20-1; perhaps TRBD2 as D (5 bases). V lost 2 bases and J 0 bases, leaving 21 bases between the germline ends. The germline CDR1 and CDR2 sequences are DFQATT and SNEGSKA (reference sequence). The CDR3 length is 18 residues. CDR3 sequence reads: CSARNFFSEFSSTDTQYF. In nucleotides, the CDR3 is TGCAGTGCTAGAAATTTTTTTAGCGAGTTCTCTAGCACAGATACGCAGTATTTT.

This clonotype was detected only a few times. The rearrangement links TRBV12-3 or TRBV12-4 to TRBJ1-1; D unresolved. This CDR3 region has 14 residues. Trimming took off 5 bases at V and 0 bases at J, with 10 bases between the two ends. CDR3 in DNA: TGTGCCAGCAGTCGTTGGGTACTGAACACTGAAGCTTTCTTT. It codes for CASSRWVLNTEAFF.

This clonotype was counted many times. This chain links TRBV27 with TRBJ2-2; 10 bases are a match to TRBD2. J was trimmed by 6 bases and V by 0 bases; bases with no gene match: 7. Germline V CDR1 and CDR2: MNHEY, SMNVEV (reference sequence). The CDR3 totals 17 residues. The CDR3 DNA follows: TGTGCCAGCAGTTTATCAACCGGGCTAGCGGGGGCCGGGGAGCTGTTTTTT. Translation gives CASSLSTGLAGAGELFF.

Only a few counts were recorded for this clonotype. The gene calls are TRBV11-1 and TRBJ2-4; TRBD1 aligns across 7 bases. Germline CDR1 and CDR2: SGHAT and FQDESV (reference sequence). V was clipped by 5 bases and J by 0 bases; unmatched bases: 10. The CDR3 is 17 residues long. The CDR3 is CASSPSGGKIAKNIQYF. DNA of the CDR3: TGTGCCAGCAGCCCCTCAGGGGGAAAAATAGCCAAAAACATTCAGTACTTC.

A few counts support this clonotype. This sequence joins TRBV11-3 and TRBJ2-2, with TRBD1 matching over 7 bases. The CDR3 runs 18 residues. Germline V gives CDR1 SGHNT, CDR2 YENEEA. Trimming removed 1 base from V and 4 bases from J; junction bases left unmatched: 12. As DNA, the CDR3 is TGTGCCAGCAGCTTAGCGACAGGGATTCCGTCGGGCACCGGGGAGCTGTTTTTT. Amino acid sequence: CASSLATGIPSGTGELFF.